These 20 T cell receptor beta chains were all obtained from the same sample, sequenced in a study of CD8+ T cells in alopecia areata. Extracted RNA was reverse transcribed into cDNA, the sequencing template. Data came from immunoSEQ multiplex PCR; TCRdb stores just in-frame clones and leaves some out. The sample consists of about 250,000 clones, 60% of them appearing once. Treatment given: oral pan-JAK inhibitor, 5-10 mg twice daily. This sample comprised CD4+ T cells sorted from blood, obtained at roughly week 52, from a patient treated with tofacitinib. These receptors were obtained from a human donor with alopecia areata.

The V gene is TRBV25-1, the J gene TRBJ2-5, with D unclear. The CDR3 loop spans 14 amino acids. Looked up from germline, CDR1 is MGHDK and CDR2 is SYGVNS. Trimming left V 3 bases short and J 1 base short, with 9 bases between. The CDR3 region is CASSEARSQETQYF. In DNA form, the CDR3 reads TGTGCCAGCAGTGAGGCTAGAAGCCAAGAGACCCAGTACTTC.

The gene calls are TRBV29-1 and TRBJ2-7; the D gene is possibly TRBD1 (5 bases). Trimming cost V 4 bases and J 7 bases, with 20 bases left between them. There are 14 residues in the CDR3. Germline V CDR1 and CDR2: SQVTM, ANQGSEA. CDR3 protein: CSVALGRELREQYF. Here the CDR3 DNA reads TGCAGCGTTGCCCTCGGCAGGGAACTACGAGAGCAGTACTTC.

This CDR3 is CAWSLGGAGNSPLHF. DNA for the CDR3: TGTGCCTGGAGCCTAGGGGGCGCGGGTAATTCACCCCTCCACTTT. V and J are TRBV30 and TRBJ1-6, with 7 bases fitting TRBD1. This CDR3 has 15 residues. After removal of 3 bases from V and 6 bases from J, the junction contained 8 bases not matched to a gene. Germline loops: CDR1 GTSNPN, CDR2 SVGIG (reference sequence).

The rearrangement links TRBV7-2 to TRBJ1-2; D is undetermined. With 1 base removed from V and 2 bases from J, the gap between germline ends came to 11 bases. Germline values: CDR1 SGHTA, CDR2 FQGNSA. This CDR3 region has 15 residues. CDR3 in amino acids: CASSLDMRANYGYTF. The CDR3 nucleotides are TGTGCCAGCAGCTTAGATATGAGGGCAAACTATGGCTACACCTTC.

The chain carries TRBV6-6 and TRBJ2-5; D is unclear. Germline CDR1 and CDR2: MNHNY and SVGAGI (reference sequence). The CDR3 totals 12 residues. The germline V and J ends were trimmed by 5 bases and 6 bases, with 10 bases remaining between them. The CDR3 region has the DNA TGTGCCAGCAGTCCCACTGACAAGACCCAGTACTTC. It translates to CASSPTDKTQYF.

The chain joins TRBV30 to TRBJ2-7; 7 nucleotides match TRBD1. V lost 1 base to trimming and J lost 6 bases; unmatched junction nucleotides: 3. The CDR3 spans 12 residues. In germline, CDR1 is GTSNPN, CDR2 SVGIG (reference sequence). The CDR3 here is CAWSGQGFEQYF. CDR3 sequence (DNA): TGTGCCTGGAGTGGACAGGGATTCGAGCAGTACTTC.

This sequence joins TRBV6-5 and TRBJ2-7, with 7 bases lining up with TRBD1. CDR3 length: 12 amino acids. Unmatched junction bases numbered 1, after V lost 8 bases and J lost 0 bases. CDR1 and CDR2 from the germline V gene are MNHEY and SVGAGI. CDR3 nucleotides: TGTGCCAGCGGGACAGTCTCCTACGAGCAGTACTTC. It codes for CASGTVSYEQYF.

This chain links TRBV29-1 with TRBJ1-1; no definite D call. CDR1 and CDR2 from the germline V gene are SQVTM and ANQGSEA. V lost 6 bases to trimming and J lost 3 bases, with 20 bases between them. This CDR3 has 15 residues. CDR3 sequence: CSVALIHGVYTEAFF. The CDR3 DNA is TGCAGCGTCGCGCTAATTCATGGGGTATACACTGAAGCTTTCTTT.

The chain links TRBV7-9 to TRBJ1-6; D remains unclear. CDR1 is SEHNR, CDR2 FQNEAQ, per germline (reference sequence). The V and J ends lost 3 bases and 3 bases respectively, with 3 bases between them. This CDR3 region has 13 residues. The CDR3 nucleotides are TGTGCCAGCAGCTTCAACTATAATTCACCCCTCCACTTT. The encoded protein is CASSFNYNSPLHF.

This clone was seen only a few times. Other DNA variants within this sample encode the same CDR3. CDR3 sequence reads: CASSLVVAATNEKLFF. CDR3 in DNA: TGTGCCAGCAGCTTAGTTGTGGCGGCAACTAATGAAAAACTGTTTTTT. The chain carries TRBV7-9 and TRBJ1-4; D is ambiguous. V was pared by 1 base and J by 0 bases, with 9 bases between. The germline V gene encodes CDR1 SEHNR and CDR2 FQNEAQ (reference sequence). This CDR3 has 16 amino acids.

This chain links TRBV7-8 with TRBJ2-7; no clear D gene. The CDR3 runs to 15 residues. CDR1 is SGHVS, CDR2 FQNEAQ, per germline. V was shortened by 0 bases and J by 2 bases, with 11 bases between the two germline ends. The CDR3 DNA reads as TGTGCCAGCAGCTTAGCGCCGGAGAGGACCTACGAGCAGTACTTC. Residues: CASSLAPERTYEQYF.

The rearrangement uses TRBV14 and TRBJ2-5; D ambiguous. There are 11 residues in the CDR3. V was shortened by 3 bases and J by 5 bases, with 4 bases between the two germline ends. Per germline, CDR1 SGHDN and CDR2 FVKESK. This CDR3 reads CASSQMETQYF. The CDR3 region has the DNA TGTGCCAGCAGCCAGATGGAGACCCAGTACTTC.

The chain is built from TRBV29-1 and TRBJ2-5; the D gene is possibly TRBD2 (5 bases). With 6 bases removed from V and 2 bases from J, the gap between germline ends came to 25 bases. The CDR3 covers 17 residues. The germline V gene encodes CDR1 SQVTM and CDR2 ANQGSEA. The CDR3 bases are TGCAGCGTCCCACCGGCAGTGTGGGAGAACGTTCAAGAGACCCAGTACTTC. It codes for CSVPPAVWENVQETQYF.

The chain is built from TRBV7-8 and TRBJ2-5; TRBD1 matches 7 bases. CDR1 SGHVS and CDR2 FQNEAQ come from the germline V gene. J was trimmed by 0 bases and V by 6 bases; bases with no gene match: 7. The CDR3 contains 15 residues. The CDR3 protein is CASSWGQLYQETQYF. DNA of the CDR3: TGTGCCAGCAGTTGGGGACAGCTTTACCAAGAGACCCAGTACTTC.

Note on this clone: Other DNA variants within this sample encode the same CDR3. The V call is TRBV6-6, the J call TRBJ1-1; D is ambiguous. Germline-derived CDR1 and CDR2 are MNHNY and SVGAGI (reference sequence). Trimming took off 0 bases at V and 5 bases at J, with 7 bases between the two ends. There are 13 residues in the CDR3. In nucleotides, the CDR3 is TGTGCCAGCAGTTACTCGACTGGGACTGAAGCTTTCTTT. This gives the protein CASSYSTGTEAFF.

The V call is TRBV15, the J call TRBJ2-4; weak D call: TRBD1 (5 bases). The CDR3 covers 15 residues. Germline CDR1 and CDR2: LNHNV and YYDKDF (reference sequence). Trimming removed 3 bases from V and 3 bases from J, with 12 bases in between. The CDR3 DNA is TGTGCCACCAGCAGTGGCAGGGAAATCAAAAACATTCAGTACTTC. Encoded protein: CATSSGREIKNIQYF.

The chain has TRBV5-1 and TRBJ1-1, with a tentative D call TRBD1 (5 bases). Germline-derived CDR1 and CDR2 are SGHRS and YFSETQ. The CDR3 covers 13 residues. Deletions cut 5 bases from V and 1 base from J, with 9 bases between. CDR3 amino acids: CASSRDENTEAFF. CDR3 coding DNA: TGCGCCAGCAGTCGGGACGAGAACACTGAAGCTTTCTTT.

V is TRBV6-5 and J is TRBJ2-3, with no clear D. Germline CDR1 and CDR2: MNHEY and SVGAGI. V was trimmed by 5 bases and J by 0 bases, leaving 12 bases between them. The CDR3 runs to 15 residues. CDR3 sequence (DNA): TGTGCCAGCAGTCCGGGTCCCGGTAGCACAGATACGCAGTATTTT. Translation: CASSPGPGSTDTQYF.

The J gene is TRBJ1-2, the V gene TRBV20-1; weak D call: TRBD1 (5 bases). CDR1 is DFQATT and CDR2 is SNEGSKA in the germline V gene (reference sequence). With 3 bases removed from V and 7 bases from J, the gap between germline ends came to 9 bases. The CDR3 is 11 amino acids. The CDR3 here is CSARGHAGYTF. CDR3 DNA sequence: TGCAGTGCTAGGGGGCACGCTGGCTACACCTTC.

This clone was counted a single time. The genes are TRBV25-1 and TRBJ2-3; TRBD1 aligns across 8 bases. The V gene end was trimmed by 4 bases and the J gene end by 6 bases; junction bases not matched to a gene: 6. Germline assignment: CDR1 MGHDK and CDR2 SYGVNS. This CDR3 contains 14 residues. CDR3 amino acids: CASSVGQVSDTQYF. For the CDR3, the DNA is TGTGCCAGCAGTGTGGGACAGGTATCGGATACGCAGTATTTT.